These 4 T cell receptor beta chains originate from one sample sequenced in a study of T cell responses to AZD1222 COVID-19 vaccine (dated by TCRdb to 2020 to 2023). The time point label here, explained by the study, means: baseline before first vaccination. The method behind the library was the immunoSEQ multiplex PCR assay. TCRdb took this table from immuneACCESS and kept in-frame rearrangements with V and J called. Such tables lack part of the clones; where checked against another copy, unresolved V genes explain under half of the gap, and the rest is unexplained. The sample table lists approximately 130,000 clones, roughly 93% of them with a count of one. 3.1% of the sample is taken by the ten largest. The starting material was peripheral blood, obtained on day 0 of AZD1222 vaccination. The origin of the receptors is an adult in good health.

The rearrangement uses TRBV3-1 (or the pseudogene TRBV3-2) and TRBJ1-3; the D gene is possibly TRBD1 (6 bases). V lost 7 bases to trimming and J lost 3 bases, with 13 bases between them. This CDR3 contains 14 residues. In germline, CDR1 is LGHDT, CDR2 YNNKEL (reference sequence). CDR3 amino acids: CASTPTRGGNTIYF. In nucleotides, the CDR3 is TGTGCCAGCACCCCGACCAGGGGTGGAAACACCATATATTTT.

The chain has TRBV28 and TRBJ1-4; D may be TRBD1 (6 bases). Trimming removed 10 bases from V and 1 base from J, with 10 bases in between. Germline loops: CDR1 MDHEN, CDR2 SYDVKM. The CDR3 sequence is 13 residues long. The CDR3 reads CAIPGETNEKLFF. The CDR3 nucleotides read TGTGCCATTCCAGGGGAAACTAATGAAAAACTGTTTTTT. Drawing the rest from reference TRBV28 and TRBJ1-4, the complete variable domain is DVKVTQSSRYLVKRTGEKVFLECVQDMDHENMFWYRQDPGLGLRLIYFSYDVKMKEKGDIPEGYSVSREKKERFSLILESASTNQTSMYLCAIPGETNEKLFFGSGTQLSVL.

This clone has just one count. The chain employs TRBV5-1 and TRBJ1-4, with 8 bases lining up with TRBD1. Germline CDR1 and CDR2: SGHRS and YFSETQ. V gave up 1 base and J gave up 4 bases; unmatched junction bases: 12. This CDR3 is 18 amino acids long. The CDR3 DNA reads as TGCGCCAGCAGCTTGTATGGGACAGGTCGCGCGCGTAATGAAAAACTGTTTTTT. This translates into CASSLYGTGRARNEKLFF.

In DNA, the CDR3 is TGTGCCAGCAGCCCCTTGGGCGGGTACTCCTACAATGAGCAGTTCTTC. Protein product: CASSPLGGYSYNEQFF. The genes are TRBV28 and TRBJ2-1; the D gene is possibly TRBD2 (5 bases). In germline, CDR1 is MDHEN, CDR2 SYDVKM. Trimming pared 6 bases from V and 0 bases from J, leaving 15 bases between. The CDR3 contains 16 residues.